A selection of T cell receptor beta chains follows, all from one sample in a study of regulatory T cells in long-lasting Graves disease. TCRdb called the multiplex PCR reads again in MiXCR, with one record for every CDR3 protein. The sample has over 650,000 distinct CDR3 sequences; around 32% are singletons. The specimen was peripheral blood mononuclear cells (PBMCs), collected when the disease was refractory, from a patient treated with antithyroid drugs. These TCRs come from a female donor with Graves disease. Both conserved end residues are part of each CDR3. D genes are given only for firm matches.

- TRBJ2-5 TRBV12-3/TRBV12-4 CASRVGIGETQYF
- TRBJ1-5 TRBV6-1 CASSEVREGKGSQPQHF
- TRBJ2-7 TRBV11-2 CASSSDVGYEQYF
TRBD1 TRBJ2-2 TRBV19 CASSMPCPGTGAKNTGELFF
- TRBJ1-2 TRBV5-1 CASSDDRPWGYTF
TRBD2 TRBJ2-7 TRBV11-2 CASSLRMGRENRAYEQYF
- TRBJ1-4 TRBV6-1 CASSPSPRPWGEKLFF
- TRBJ1-1 TRBV7-9 CASSLERAPPHMNTEAFF
- TRBJ2-3 TRBV11-2 CASSLSRLTDTQYF
- TRBJ1-1 TRBV19 CASSIGAQGTWTEAFF
- TRBJ1-1 TRBV6-2/TRBV6-3 CASSLGGRSTEAFF
- TRBJ2-7 TRBV20-1 CSANQVPGEQYF
- TRBJ1-1 TRBV2 CASSVLVEAFF
- TRBJ1-3 TRBV7-2 CASSLASRVGGNTIYF
- TRBJ2-5 TRBV27 CARCDRETQYF
TRBD1 TRBJ2-7 TRBV6-5 CASSYSWDRGFYEQYF
- TRBJ2-7 TRBV6-1 CASRLAGGEQYF
TRBD2 TRBJ2-7 TRBV7-9 CASSSGLAGKKISSYEQYF
- TRBJ1-2 TRBV2 CASSEVRTGSGYTF
- TRBJ1-1 TRBV5-1 CASSQLMGGGTEAFF
- TRBJ2-5 TRBV12-3/TRBV12-4 CASSFIRGGETQYF
TRBD2 TRBJ2-1 TRBV3-1 CASSRTSGRASNEQFF
TRBD1 TRBJ1-5 TRBV5-1 CASSCGTVIYSNQPQHF
- TRBJ1-2 TRBV28 CASSFMAGAAYGYTF
TRBD1 TRBJ1-2 TRBV30 CAWNQGAWVDGYTF
TRBD1 TRBJ1-2 TRBV20-1 CSAPDRGHGYTF
TRBD1 TRBJ1-1 TRBV28 CASSGGGTGTEAFF